This T cell receptor (beta chain) was sequenced for a study of blood T cell repertoires in COVID-19. Study details: Sites across the United States, Italy and Spain contributed samples from acute and convalescent COVID-19. T cells, B-cell-depleted T cells, or PBMCs provided the cDNA or gDNA that served as material.

Sequenced by immunoSEQ multiplex PCR; TCRdb stores in-frame clones only, minus some. The table lists about 77,000 clones, 80% of them singletons. The V segment lost 5 bases and the J segment 4 bases; nucleotides outside the gene matches: 12. The CDR3 has 17 residues. Germline-derived CDR1 and CDR2 are SEHNR and FQNEAQ (reference sequence). The chain couples TRBV7-9 to TRBJ2-2; 8 bases map to TRBD2. Sequencing was carried out using peripheral blood. This receptor was obtained from a woman in her 70s with acute or convalescent COVID-19. The CDR3 protein is CASSPGELAGFTGELFF. CDR3 sequence (DNA): TGTGCCAGCAGCCCAGGGGAGCTAGCGGGTTTCACCGGGGAGCTGTTTTTT.